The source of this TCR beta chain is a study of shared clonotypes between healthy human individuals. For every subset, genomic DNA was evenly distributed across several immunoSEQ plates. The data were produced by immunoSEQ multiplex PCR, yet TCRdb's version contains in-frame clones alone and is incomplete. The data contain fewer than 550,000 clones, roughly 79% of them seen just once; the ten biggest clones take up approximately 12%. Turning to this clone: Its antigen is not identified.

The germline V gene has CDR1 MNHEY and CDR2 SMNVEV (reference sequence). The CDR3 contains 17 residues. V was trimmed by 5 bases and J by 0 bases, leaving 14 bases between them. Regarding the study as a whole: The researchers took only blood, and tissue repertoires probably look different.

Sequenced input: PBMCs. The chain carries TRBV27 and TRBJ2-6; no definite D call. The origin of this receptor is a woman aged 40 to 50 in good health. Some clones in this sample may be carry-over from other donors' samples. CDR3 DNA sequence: TGTGCCAGCAGTCCTGAAAGCCCGGTCTCTGGGGCCAACGTCCTGACTTTC. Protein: CASSPESPVSGANVLTF.